This TCR beta chain was identified during a study of regulatory T cells in long-lasting Graves disease (dated by TCRdb to the early 2020s). Turning to the overall study: To count as having persistent Graves' disease, a patient had to have received antithyroid drug treatment for over 5 years with TSH receptor autoantibodies remaining persistently positive. Persistent Graves' disease patients were compared with newly diagnosed Graves' disease patients by peripheral blood TCR sequencing and RNA sequencing. The study was registered as a clinical trial and conducted in China. A total of 33 samples were covered by TCR sequencing, comprising around 13 persistent and around 20 newly diagnosed Graves' disease patients. On average, persistent Graves' disease patients in the clinical cohort had been on antithyroid drugs for approximately ten years. Broader findings and caveats from the paper: Peripheral blood alone was examined, since thyroid tissue, which constituted the primary lesion, could not be accessed. A larger number of public clonotypes was shared among persistent patients (more than 2,500) than among newly diagnosed patients (around 970). Sequencing and analysis were limited to the TCR beta chain. As a limitation, the authors acknowledged that the small sample size may reduce accuracy. Persistent Graves' disease patients showed lower TCR Shannon entropy and fewer highly expanded clones than newly diagnosed patients, suggesting clonal expansion. Persistent disease showed preferential use of TRBV28, TRBJ1-2 and TRBJ2-5, whereas newly diagnosed disease favored TRBV20-1 and TRBJ2-1.

The CDR3 holds 14 amino acids from the cysteine to the phenylalanine. The only DNA kept is the CDR3, 42 bases in frame from the first base. Per the germline V gene, MDHEN is the CDR1 and SYDVKM is the CDR2. The V and J ends are trimmed by 6 bases and 11 bases, leaving 20 bases between them. What this sample's time point label stands for: persistent/refractory GD, antithyroid drugs over 5 years with positive TRAb. For both TCR sequencing and RNA sequencing, RNA was extracted from PBMCs using TRIzol. The diagnosis of Graves' disease followed American Thyroid Association guidelines. Patients were recruited from an endocrinology department in Xi'an, China. From each patient, around 9 milliliters of peripheral blood was collected into an EDTA anticoagulant tube. Ficoll Paque Plus density gradient separation was used to isolate PBMCs, and no further T cell sorting was done. An Agilent 2100 Bioanalyzer and agarose gel were used to check RNA quality, and a NanoDrop 2000 was used to measure RNA concentration.

This clonotype was seen at least ten times. Its antigen specificity is not known. No clone much larger than this one lies a single base away; base qualities are absent. Libraries were constructed by multiplex PCR. TCRdb lists the instrument as Illumina HiSeq 4000. To build TCR beta libraries, CDR3 regions were amplified by Arm-PCR using iRepertoire HTBI primers. Gel purification was performed on PCR products prior to sequencing. The study's own analysis went as follows. Gene usage analysis of CDR3 amino acid clonotypes relied on the roughly 60 TRBV and 15 or so TRBJ segments identified across samples. COPE and FqMerger were used to merge filtered high-quality paired reads into contigs. Contigs were aligned with BLAST to IMGT TRBV, TRBD and TRBJ reference genes, and CDR3 was defined per IMGT. Highly expanded clones were defined as clonotypes with a frequency above 0.1%. Shannon entropy was used to measure repertoire diversity, and the Gini coefficient was used to measure V-J evenness. Clonotypes shared by more than one individual were considered public. TCRdb reprocessing: public reads trimmed at Q25 with fastp, clones called with MiXCR, in-frame beta chains kept. Rows with a matching CDR3 protein are joined into one entry that keeps the most common DNA and genes. These V and J calls derive from TCRdb rather than the authors' analysis. The sample profile shows nearly 350,000 distinct CDR3 sequences; roughly a fifth of them were found once. The top ten clones comprise just under 30% of the sample.

The sample was peripheral blood mononuclear cells (PBMCs), taken when the disease was refractory, from a patient treated with antithyroid drugs. The sequence joins TRBV28 to TRBJ1-5; TRBD1 could be the D gene, as 6 bases match. This TCR came from a female donor with Graves disease. CDR3 protein: CASSINRGAWAQHF. The DNA sequence follows: TGTGCCAGCAGCATAAACCGGGGGGCGTGGGCCCAGCATTTT. Extended through the reference TRBV28 and TRBJ1-5 proteins, this CDR3 yields the full variable domain: DVKVTQSSRYLVKRTGEKVFLECVQDMDHENMFWYRQDPGLGLRLIYFSYDVKMKEKGDIPEGYSVSREKKERFSLILESASTNQTSMYLCASSINRGAWAQHFGDGTRLSIL.